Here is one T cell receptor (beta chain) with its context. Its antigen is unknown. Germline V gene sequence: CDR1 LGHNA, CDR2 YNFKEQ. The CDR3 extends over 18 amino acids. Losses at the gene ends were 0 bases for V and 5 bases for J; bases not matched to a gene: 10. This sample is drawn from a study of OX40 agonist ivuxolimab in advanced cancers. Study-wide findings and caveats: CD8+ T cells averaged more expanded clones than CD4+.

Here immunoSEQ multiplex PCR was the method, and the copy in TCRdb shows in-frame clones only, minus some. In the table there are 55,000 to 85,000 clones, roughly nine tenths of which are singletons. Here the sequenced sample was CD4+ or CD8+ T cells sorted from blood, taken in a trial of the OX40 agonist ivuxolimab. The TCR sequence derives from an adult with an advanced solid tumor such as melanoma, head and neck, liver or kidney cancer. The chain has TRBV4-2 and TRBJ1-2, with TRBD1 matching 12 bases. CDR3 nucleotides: TGTGCCAGCAGCCAAGATAGAGCGGGACAGGGGGCTGGGTATGGCTACACCTTC. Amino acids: CASSQDRAGQGAGYGYTF.